This T cell receptor beta chain appears in the sequencing data of a study of regulatory T cells in long-lasting Graves disease. Study outcomes and limitations: Persistent disease was associated with favored TRBV28 usage and with favored use of TRBJ1-2 and TRBJ2-5.

CDR3 length: 15 amino acids. J was trimmed by 8 bases and V by 6 bases; bases with no gene match: 11. Per germline, CDR1 SNHLY and CDR2 FYNNEI. Noted time point: newly diagnosed GD, antithyroid drugs for less than 3 months. Scientists built the TCR library using RNA that was extracted from PBMCs. Graves' disease diagnoses followed American Thyroid Association guidelines. Relying on iRepertoire HTBI primers and Arm-PCR of CDR3 regions, the team built TCR beta libraries. TCRdb analysed the multiplex PCR reads with MiXCR anew, one entry per CDR3 protein. The table has roughly 500,000 distinct CDR3 sequences, around an eighth seen once. Comment on this clonotype: Antigen specificity is unknown.

These same data were also listed under a study on T cells in Graves' hyperthyroidism and ophthalmopathy. That study adds: Orbital computed tomography and thyroid ultrasound, together with serum TRAb and thyroxine and clinical symptoms, were used for diagnoses.

This chain uses TRBV2 with TRBJ2-1; 9 nucleotides match TRBD2. The source was peripheral blood mononuclear cells (PBMCs), collected at new diagnosis, from a patient treated with antithyroid drugs. This receptor was obtained from a man aged 30 to 39 with Graves disease. CDR3 sequence (DNA): TGTGCCAGCAGCGTAGGAGGGACTAGCCCCCATGAGCAGTTCTTC. Protein: CASSVGGTSPHEQFF.